This entry lists 17 T cell receptor beta chains sequenced from one sample in a study of blood T cells in healthy people across ages. A sample-barcoded 5' primer and a J-beta primer mix were used in a second PCR of about 6 to 12 cycles. A single record per CDR3 protein comes from TCRdb applying MiXCR to the 5' RACE reads. The sample includes more than 550,000 distinct CDR3 sequences, around a fifth seen only once; the top ten take roughly a fifth. What was sequenced was blood. These receptors were collected from a man in his 70s in good health.

The table lists this clonotype with a few counts. The chain joins TRBV12-3 or TRBV12-4 to TRBJ2-5, with 8 bases fitting TRBD2. The CDR3 has 17 residues. Unmatched junction bases numbered 13, after V lost 5 bases and J lost 2 bases. Here the CDR3 reads CASSANAGLARQETQYF. The CDR3 DNA reads as TGTGCCAGCAGTGCAAACGCCGGACTAGCTCGACAAGAGACCCAGTACTTC.

This clonotype was seen a handful of times. The chain's CDR3 is CASSVPGQGIEKLFF. The CDR3 coding sequence is TGTGCCAGCAGTGTACCGGGACAGGGGATTGAAAAACTGTTTTTT. V gene TRBV12-3 or TRBV12-4 combines with J gene TRBJ1-4, with TRBD1 matching 10 bases. The CDR3 consists of 15 residues. J lost 7 bases, V lost 5 bases, and 7 bases had no gene match.

This clonotype was counted once. The chain employs TRBV6-2 or TRBV6-3 and TRBJ2-1; the match to TRBD2 covers 9 bases. The closer fit of TRBJ2-7 to the DNA end suggests the J call may be wrong. This CDR3 is built from 16 residues. Germline V lookup: CDR1 MNHEY, CDR2 SVGEGT. For the CDR3, the DNA is TGTGCCAGCCGCCAAGGGGGTAGCGGGGGACCCTACGAGCAGTACGTC. As protein: CASRQGGSGGPYEQYV.

The rearrangement joins TRBV6-5 to TRBJ2-1; TRBD1 matches 7 bases. Germline loops: CDR1 MNHEY, CDR2 SVGAGI. V lost 2 bases and J lost 6; bases outside the gene matches: 1. The CDR3 runs 13 residues. In DNA, the CDR3 is TGTGCCAGCAGTTACGACAGGGCCAATGAGCAGTTCTTC. It yields the protein CASSYDRANEQFF.

The V call is TRBV28, the J call TRBJ2-3; D call uncertain. V shed 5 bases and J shed 4 bases, with 16 bases lying between them. The CDR3 has 15 residues. CDR1 and CDR2 (germline): MDHEN, SYDVKM. The CDR3 reads CASSTGPGVSDTQYF. The DNA of the CDR3 is TGTGCCAGCAGTACCGGGCCGGGTGTTTCAGATACGCAGTATTTT. The whole variable domain, remainder taken from reference TRBV28 and TRBJ2-3, is DVKVTQSSRYLVKRTGEKVFLECVQDMDHENMFWYRQDPGLGLRLIYFSYDVKMKEKGDIPEGYSVSREKKERFSLILESASTNQTSMYLCASSTGPGVSDTQYFGPGTRLTVL.

The chain uses TRBV20-1 and TRBJ1-1; perhaps TRBD1 as D (5 bases). Per germline, CDR1 DFQATT and CDR2 SNEGSKA (reference sequence). The CDR3 extends over 11 amino acids. V shed 4 bases and J shed 6 bases, with 9 bases lying between them. DNA of the CDR3: TGCAGTGCTAACAGGATGTCTGAAGCTTTCTTT. This encodes CSANRMSEAFF.

A few counts support this clonotype. This chain joins TRBV3-1 and TRBJ2-7, with D tentatively TRBD2 (5 bases). V lost 1 base, J lost 6 bases, and 16 bases lay in between. The CDR3 runs to 15 residues. Germline V gene data show CDR1 as LGHDT and CDR2 as YNNKEL (reference sequence). The DNA of the CDR3 is TGTGCCAGCAGCCAAGCAGACCCAACGGGGTTCGAGCAGTACTTC. As protein: CASSQADPTGFEQYF.

The gene calls are TRBV20-1 and TRBJ1-3; no definite D call. Germline values: CDR1 DFQATT, CDR2 SNEGSKA (reference sequence). There are 12 residues in the CDR3. With 5 bases removed from V and 4 bases from J, the gap between germline ends came to 9 bases. CDR3 in amino acids: CSASPQGNTIYF. Here the CDR3 DNA reads TGCAGTGCTTCCCCTCAGGGAAACACCATATATTTT.

J is TRBJ2-7 and V is TRBV20-1; 8 nucleotides match TRBD1. CDR1 and CDR2 from the germline V gene are DFQATT and SNEGSKA (reference sequence). This CDR3 is 12 amino acids long. V was clipped by 6 bases and J by 7 bases; unmatched bases: 8. CDR3 amino acids: CSAQGTGKEQYF. CDR3 DNA sequence: TGCAGTGCCCAAGGGACAGGCAAGGAGCAGTACTTC.

In the case of this clonotype: Mismatch with germline at one junction end may stem from a read error. The chain has TRBV6-5 and TRBJ1-4; D is perhaps TRBD1 (5 bases). The CDR3 is 14 residues long. Germline V gene data show CDR1 as MNHEY and CDR2 as SVGAGI. DNA for the CDR3: TGTGCCAGCAGTTACGGGGCAGGGTCTGAAAAACTGCTTTTT. Translation gives CASSYGAGSEKLLF.

CDR3: CASSLSGQGYSNQPQHF. The CDR3 DNA follows: TGTGCCAGCAGCTTATCGGGACAGGGCTATAGCAATCAGCCCCAGCATTTT. This chain connects TRBV13 to TRBJ1-5; 9 nucleotides agree with TRBD1. CDR1 PRHDT and CDR2 FYEKMQ come from the germline V gene (reference sequence). The trim removed 2 bases at V and 0 bases at J, leaving 5 bases unmatched. The CDR3 length is 17 residues.

This clonotype has more than one count but fewer than ten. The chain links TRBV20-1 to TRBJ2-5; no clear D. Trimming stripped 5 bases from V and 2 bases from J, with 9 bases between. The CDR3 runs to 12 residues. Germline loops: CDR1 DFQATT, CDR2 SNEGSKA (reference sequence). Written as DNA, the CDR3 is TGCAGTGCTCGTAATTTTCAAGAGACCCAGTACTTC. Protein: CSARNFQETQYF.

The J gene is TRBJ2-7, the V gene TRBV5-1, with TRBD2 matching 8 bases. This CDR3 region has 16 residues. Germline values: CDR1 SGHRS, CDR2 YFSETQ. The V segment lost 0 bases and the J segment 2 bases; nucleotides outside the gene matches: 7. CDR3 sequence (DNA): TGCGCCAGCAGCTTGGCTAGTAGCGGGGTTACCTACGAGCAGTACTTC. It translates to CASSLASSGVTYEQYF.

This clonotype has just a few counts. V usage is TRBV6-4 and J usage is TRBJ2-7; D gene uncertain. The CDR3 consists of 12 residues. Between the trimmed V and J ends, which lost 7 bases and 6 bases, there was a span of 13 bases. The germline CDR1 and CDR2 sequences are MRHNA and SNTAGT. CDR3 residues: CASNQPSVEQYV. The CDR3 bases are TGTGCCAGCAACCAGCCCAGCGTCGAGCAGTACGTC.

The V and J genes are TRBV28 and TRBJ2-3; D ambiguous. Trimming shortened V by 2 bases and J by 2 bases, and 5 bases separated the two germline ends. The CDR3 covers 13 residues. CDR1 and CDR2 (germline): MDHEN, SYDVKM. CDR3 amino acids: CASSLPYTDTQYF. CDR3 bases: TGTGCCAGCAGTTTACCGTACACAGATACGCAGTATTTT.

The J gene is TRBJ2-7, the V gene TRBV20-1; D uncertain. CDR3 size: 14 residues. Trimming removed 1 base from V and 1 base from J, with 11 bases in between. Germline CDR1 reads DFQATT; CDR2 reads SNEGSKA (reference sequence). CDR3 nucleotides: TGCAGTGCTAGAGTTTCACCTGCATCCTACGAGCAGTACTTC. It specifies CSARVSPASYEQYF.

This clonotype was found a few times. The chain is built from TRBV28 and TRBJ2-7; D tentatively fits TRBD1 or TRBD2 (6 bases each). From germline, CDR1 is MDHEN and CDR2 SYDVKM. The CDR3 has 15 residues. Trimming pared 3 bases from V and 5 bases from J, leaving 17 bases between. The CDR3 region has the DNA TGTGCCAGCAGTTTTAGTGGAGGGGGGAAGAACGAGCAGTACTTC. It is translated as CASSFSGGGKNEQYF.